This section outlines one T cell receptor beta chain sequence together with its context. This clonotype has only a few counts. No antigen is known for it. No clone much larger than this one lies a single base away; base qualities are absent. The sample's treatment or condition, from its label and the paper: in vitro stimulation with specific CMV peptide epitopes to enrich CMV-specific T cells. This sample was taken from a study of T cell repertoires in cytomegalovirus infection (dated by TCRdb to about 2019). Describing the broader study: Peptide stimulations targeted recently identified HLA-C-restricted CMV epitopes, whose presentation resists viral immunomodulation, together with well-studied HLA-B-restricted epitopes. Donor HLA type was relevant to the analysis, because carriage of CMV infection together with the matching HLA type was indicated by public TCR beta signatures.

Points the paper makes about the study in general: In the ex vivo response, HLA-C-restricted CMV-specific TCR beta clonotypes were dominant, and in two of eight donors the single most frequent clonotype came from this HLA-C-restricted group. Cumulative frequency of public TCR beta family members discriminated carriers of CMV infection plus the relevant HLA type in this cohort and an independent roughly 330-donor cohort.

Sequencing instrument: Illumina HiSeq 1500. TCRdb reran the public reads through fastp at Q25 and MiXCR, keeping productive beta chains. All rows with the same CDR3 protein become a single entry with the most common DNA and genes. Present in this sample are about 570,000 distinct CDR3 sequences, approximately 40% of which were seen just once. The ten largest clones take up around 46% of the sample. From V the trimming removes 4 bases and from J it removes 0 bases, while the gene matches leave 7 bases of the junction unaccounted for. The germline V gene specifies SGHDT as CDR1 and YYEEEE as CDR2. The CDR3 runs 15 residues from the cysteine to the phenylalanine. Just CDR3 DNA is preserved here, 45 bases in frame from base 1.

Rearrangement joined TRBV5-6 to TRBJ2-7; TRBD1 agrees with 7 junctional bases. Sequenced here: cultured PBMCs, sampled from culture after CMV antigen stimulation. The receptor's source is a human donor in good health (CMV status not recorded). Some clones in this sample may be carry-over from other donors' samples. The nucleotides read TGTGCCAGCAGCCGCAAGGGACAGTTCTCCTACGAGCAGTACTTC. Translated, it gives CASSRKGQFSYEQYF.